This T cell receptor beta chain was sequenced during a study of cytomegalovirus exposure and HLA in healthy donors. Study-level background: A preliminary data release comprised tens of millions of unique TCRs obtained from HLA-typed donors. The study's findings and limits: It was likely that a cluster of highly shared sequence variants was a sequencing artifact. As a later analysis showed, a missense DCLRE1C variant was linked to trimming of TCR beta V- and J-genes.

A word on this clone: The antigen is unknown.

Amplification used 60 Vbeta primers and 13 Jbeta primers. Clones were sequenced by immunoSEQ multiplex PCR, and TCRdb holds only the in-frame ones, with some missing. The table lists 76,000 or so clones, about four fifths of them singletons. The CDR3 covers 14 residues. The germline gives CDR1 SGHVS, CDR2 FQNEAQ. V shed 3 bases, J shed 4 bases, and the junction held 1 base outside the gene matches. The sequenced sample consisted of PBMCs. This sequence was found in a woman in her 40s in good health and CMV-seropositive. This sequence joins TRBV7-8 and TRBJ1-1, with 11 positions matching TRBD1. DNA for the CDR3: TGTGCCAGCAGCTTCGGGACAGGGGGCACTGAAGCTTTCTTT. Translating it yields CASSFGTGGTEAFF.